This T cell receptor (beta chain) was recovered during a study of T-cell memory formation after mild COVID-19. Study-wide context: Largely donor-specific TCR clusters were found.

About this clonotype itself: Antigen unknown.

TCRdb redid the calling of the 5' RACE reads with MiXCR, one entry per CDR3 protein. Here the sample spans approximately 350,000 distinct CDR3 sequences, around 27% being singletons. V gave up 1 base and J gave up 2 bases; unmatched junction bases: 12. The CDR3 loop spans 19 amino acids. Per germline, CDR1 DFQATT and CDR2 SNEGSKA (reference sequence). The study's findings and limits: CD4+ contracting clones were found mainly in CM and EM, and CD8+ ones in EMRA.

The clonotype comes from an adult woman who had mild COVID-19 (a few samples of this study predate the infection). Cell type and time point are not known. The rearrangement links TRBV20-1 to TRBJ2-7, with TRBD2 identical over 15 bases. What was sequenced was PBMCs or a T cell subset sorted from them (not recorded which). Here the CDR3 reads CSARGGLAGGRGGTYEQYF. CDR3 DNA: TGCAGTGCTAGAGGCGGACTAGCGGGAGGGCGAGGAGGGACCTACGAGCAGTACTTC.